One TCR beta chain is described in this entry. V dropped 5 bases and J dropped 7 bases, with 6 bases sitting between them. Looked up from germline, CDR1 is SNHLY and CDR2 is FYNNEI. The CDR3 loop spans 11 amino acids. This sample was taken from a study of control samples from healthy donors and cancer patients. TCRdb's table, derived via immunoSEQ multiplex PCR, lists solely in-frame clones and lacks some. The profile covers around 80,000 clones, with approximately 91% appearing a single time and around 6% taken by the ten largest. The sequence derives from a woman between 50 and 59 years old in good health. What was sequenced was blood. This chain joins TRBV2 and TRBJ1-3, with D unresolved. This CDR3 is CASSFANTIYF. The CDR3 bases are TGTGCCAGCAGTTTCGCCAACACCATATATTTT. Full variable domain (outside the CDR3, taken from reference TRBV2 and TRBJ1-3): EPEVTQTPSHQVTQMGQEVILRCVPISNHLYFYWYRQILGQKVEFLVSFYNNEISEKSEIFDDQFSVERPDGSNFTLKIRSTKLEDSAMYFCASSFANTIYFGEGSWLTVV.